Following are 26 T cell receptor beta chains from one sample sequenced in a study of T cell changes during pregnancy in multiple sclerosis. The table came from immunoSEQ multiplex PCR; TCRdb's copy has only in-frame clones and leaves some out. The sample holds more than 45,000 clones; about nine tenths are singletons and the top ten take around 1.3%. The sequenced sample was CD4+ T cells from peripheral blood mononuclear cells, obtained in the second trimester of pregnancy. The receptors shown here come from a female donor with multiple sclerosis, enrolled in a pregnancy study.

V gene TRBV6-1 combines with J gene TRBJ2-7; 8 bases map to TRBD1. The length of the CDR3 is 20 residues. The ends lost 2 bases at V and 2 bases at J; junction bases unmatched: 20. Looked up from germline, CDR1 is MNHNS and CDR2 is SASEGT. The CDR3 DNA follows: TGTGCCAGCAGTGAACTAAGCCCCCGTGCAGGGGGCGGGCCGCCCTACGAGCAGTACTTC. Its protein product is CASSELSPRAGGGPPYEQYF.

This clone was seen only once. Other DNA sequences of this sample code for an identical CDR3. The V gene is TRBV28, the J gene TRBJ2-7, with TRBD2 identical over 7 bases. This CDR3 region has 14 residues. V shed 2 bases, J shed 3 bases, and the junction held 4 bases outside the gene matches. Germline values: CDR1 MDHEN, CDR2 SYDVKM. CDR3 amino acids: CASSLAGVSYEQYF. DNA of the CDR3: TGTGCCAGCAGTTTAGCGGGAGTTAGCTACGAGCAGTACTTC.

The chain carries TRBV6-6 and TRBJ2-3, with D perhaps matching TRBD2 (6 bases). The CDR3 spans 16 residues. Deletions cut 7 bases from V and 6 bases from J, with 23 bases between. Germline loops: CDR1 MNHNY, CDR2 SVGAGI (reference sequence). CDR3 sequence: CASTQTGTPILDTQYF. For the CDR3, the DNA is TGTGCCAGCACCCAGACCGGGACTCCAATCTTGGATACGCAGTATTTT.

The chain joins TRBV5-1 to TRBJ1-4; 11 nucleotides align to TRBD1. This CDR3 contains 14 residues. The J segment lost 10 bases and the V segment lost 2 bases, leaving 4 bases of the junction unmatched. Germline V gene data show CDR1 as SGHRS and CDR2 as YFSETQ. This CDR3 is CASSLGTGGRKLFF. CDR3 in DNA: TGCGCCAGCAGCTTAGGGACAGGGGGGCGAAAACTGTTTTTT. The full variable domain, its missing parts supplied by reference TRBV5-1 and TRBJ1-4, is KAGVTQTPRYLIKTRGQQVTLSCSPISGHRSVSWYQQTPGQGLQFLFEYFSETQRNKGNFPGRFSGRQFSNSRSEMNVSTLELGDSALYLCASSLGTGGRKLFFGSGTQLSVL.

The V gene is TRBV5-6, the J gene TRBJ1-1; 10 positions match TRBD1. Germline V gene lookup returns CDR1 SGHDT and CDR2 YYEEEE. The junction had 2 bases not matched to a gene; V was cut back by 0 bases and J by 3 bases. The length of the CDR3 is 15 residues. The CDR3 spells CASSLAGTGDTEAFF. The CDR3 bases are TGTGCCAGCAGCTTGGCCGGGACAGGGGACACTGAAGCTTTCTTT.

The chain has TRBV28 and TRBJ1-4; 7 bases are a match to TRBD1. CDR3 size: 16 residues. After removal of 5 bases from V and 2 bases from J, the junction contained 8 bases not matched to a gene. The germline V gene encodes CDR1 MDHEN and CDR2 SYDVKM. This CDR3 is CASSGPRGLTNEKLFF. The CDR3 DNA reads as TGTGCCAGCAGTGGACCAAGGGGGCTGACTAATGAAAAACTGTTTTTT.

The genes are TRBV9 and TRBJ2-3; D is undetermined. The CDR3 runs 13 residues. V lost 0 bases and J 2 bases, leaving 4 bases between the germline ends. Germline CDR1 is SGDLS and CDR2 is YYNGEE. CDR3 coding DNA: TGTGCCAGCAGCGTAGACTCCACAGATACGCAGTATTTT. This gives the protein CASSVDSTDTQYF.

The chain is built from TRBV19 and TRBJ2-7, with D possibly TRBD1 on 5 matching bases. Trimming removed 5 bases from V and 5 bases from J, with 13 bases in between. Germline CDR1 and CDR2: LNHDA and SQIVND (reference sequence). This CDR3 comprises 13 residues. The CDR3 protein is CASSAGKENEQYF. In DNA form, the CDR3 reads TGTGCCAGTAGTGCAGGGAAAGAGAACGAGCAGTACTTC.

The chain is built from TRBV7-3 and TRBJ2-3; tentative D call: TRBD2 (5 bases). V lost 5 bases, J lost 2 bases, and 14 bases lay in between. Germline V gene lookup returns CDR1 SGHTA and CDR2 FQGTGA. The CDR3 spans 15 residues. CDR3 in DNA: TGTGCCAGCAGCCAGATAGCAGGACTCACAGATACGCAGTATTTT. Its translation is CASSQIAGLTDTQYF.

The chain uses TRBV6-5 and TRBJ2-6; no reliable D call. V was cut by 0 bases and J by 14 bases, with 14 bases left in between. CDR3 length: 14 amino acids. Looked up from germline, CDR1 is MNHEY and CDR2 is SVGAGI. The CDR3 region is CASSYSRSPPLLTF. DNA for the CDR3: TGTGCCAGCAGTTACTCGCGGAGTCCCCCCCTCCTGACTTTC.

The chain has TRBV28 and TRBJ2-7; 14 bases match TRBD2. Germline V CDR1 and CDR2: MDHEN, SYDVKM. The CDR3 is 15 residues long. The V and J ends lost 8 bases and 7 bases, in that order; junction bases with no gene match: 10. CDR3 amino acids: CASGTSGSNAGEQYF. CDR3 nucleotides: TGTGCCAGCGGGACTAGCGGGAGTAATGCGGGGGAGCAGTACTTC.

The V gene is TRBV10-3, the J gene TRBJ2-7, with TRBD2 identical over 9 bases. V dropped 7 bases and J dropped 5; count of bases not matched to a gene: 12. This CDR3 is built from 15 residues. Looked up from germline, CDR1 is ENHRY and CDR2 is SYGVKD. The CDR3 is CAITSMAGGGNEQYF. As DNA, the CDR3 is TGTGCCATCACCTCCATGGCGGGAGGGGGGAACGAGCAGTACTTC.

This clone was detected once. The V and J genes are TRBV5-4 and TRBJ2-1, with 10 bases fitting TRBD2. CDR1 is SGHNT and CDR2 is YYREEE in the germline V gene (reference sequence). V lost 0 bases to trimming and J lost 10 bases; unmatched junction nucleotides: 7. The CDR3 runs 15 residues. The CDR3 loop reads CASSLDLAGEHEQFF. For the CDR3, the DNA is TGTGCCAGCAGCTTGGATCTAGCGGGAGAACACGAGCAGTTCTTC.

This clone appeared a single time. The rearrangement uses TRBV6-4 and TRBJ2-1; 11 bases align to TRBD2. This CDR3 region has 14 residues. Germline V gene lookup returns CDR1 MRHNA and CDR2 SNTAGT. After removal of 6 bases from V and 4 bases from J, the junction contained 2 bases not matched to a gene. The CDR3 protein is CASRRTSGYNEQFF. The CDR3 nucleotides are TGTGCCAGCAGAAGGACTAGCGGGTACAATGAGCAGTTCTTC.

This clone has just one count. The chain is built from TRBV11-2 and TRBJ1-2; no reliable D call. CDR3 length equals 15 residues. V was trimmed by 2 bases and J by 5 bases, leaving 15 bases between them. CDR1 SGHAT and CDR2 FQNNGV come from the germline V gene. The CDR3 DNA sequence: TGTGCCAGCAGCTTAAATCTGGCGGAACCTTATGGCTACACCTTC. Its translation: CASSLNLAEPYGYTF.

The V gene is TRBV5-1, the J gene TRBJ1-5; 12 bases line up with TRBD1. The CDR3 is 17 amino acids. Per the germline V gene, CDR1 is SGHRS and CDR2 is YFSETQ. V lost 5 bases to trimming and J lost 6 bases; unmatched junction nucleotides: 12. The CDR3 protein is CASSPGTGGISGQPQHF. Here the CDR3 DNA reads TGCGCCAGCAGTCCCGGGACAGGGGGCATTTCAGGTCAGCCCCAGCATTTT.

The V and J genes are TRBV5-6 and TRBJ2-4, with TRBD2 matching over 10 bases. Losses at the gene ends were 4 bases for V and 2 bases for J; bases not matched to a gene: 6. This CDR3 has 16 residues. The germline CDR1 and CDR2 sequences are SGHDT and YYEEEE. The CDR3: CASSPLTSGTKNIQYF. CDR3 coding DNA: TGTGCCAGCAGCCCCCTAACTAGCGGGACCAAAAACATTCAGTACTTC.

The chain joins TRBV7-2 to TRBJ1-5; D is uncertain. The CDR3 runs 14 residues. CDR1 is SGHTA and CDR2 is FQGNSA in the germline V gene. V was pared by 1 base and J by 1 base, with 5 bases between. The CDR3 is CASSLVQSNQPQHF. The CDR3 DNA is TGTGCCAGCAGCTTAGTACAGAGCAATCAGCCCCAGCATTTT.

The chain links TRBV27 to TRBJ2-5; D is possibly TRBD2 (7 bases). Per germline, CDR1 MNHEY and CDR2 SMNVEV (reference sequence). The V end was cut by 5 bases, the J end by 5 bases, with 21 bases between. This CDR3 is built from 16 residues. Here the CDR3 DNA reads TGTGCCAGCAGTCGCTGGGGGGGCGGCGCGTGGGAGACCCAGTACTTC. Residues: CASSRWGGGAWETQYF.

This clone was counted a few times. CDR3 DNA: TGTGCCAGCACCCTAGAGGGGGACACTGAAGCTTTCTTT. Translated: CASTLEGDTEAFF. The rearrangement links TRBV7-9 to TRBJ1-1, with D tentatively TRBD1 (6 bases). The CDR3 is 13 amino acids. Germline V gives CDR1 SEHNR, CDR2 FQNEAQ (reference sequence). V lost 7 bases to trimming and J lost 3 bases, with 12 bases between them.

The V call is TRBV2, the J call TRBJ2-7; 8 nucleotides match TRBD1. Germline assignment: CDR1 SNHLY and CDR2 FYNNEI. Germline trimming cut 7 bases from V and 3 bases from J; bases unmatched to any gene: 11. This CDR3 has 15 residues. The CDR3: CASNTGQGGNYEQYF. The CDR3 region has the DNA TGTGCCAGCAATACAGGACAGGGCGGTAACTACGAGCAGTACTTC.

The chain carries TRBV5-1 and TRBJ2-3; 8 positions agree with TRBD1. The CDR3 extends over 16 amino acids. V trimming: 6 bases; J trimming: 0 bases; junction bases outside the gene matches: 9. CDR1 is SGHRS and CDR2 is YFSETQ in the germline V gene. CDR3 bases: TGCGCCAGCATGTCGGAACGACAGGGGAGCACAGATACGCAGTATTTT. Its translation is CASMSERQGSTDTQYF. Combining the CDR3 with reference TRBV5-1 and TRBJ2-3 gives the whole variable domain KAGVTQTPRYLIKTRGQQVTLSCSPISGHRSVSWYQQTPGQGLQFLFEYFSETQRNKGNFPGRFSGRQFSNSRSEMNVSTLELGDSALYLCASMSERQGSTDTQYFGPGTRLTVL.

The chain combines TRBV19 with TRBJ2-7, with TRBD1 matching over 9 bases. Germline V CDR1 and CDR2: LNHDA, SQIVND (reference sequence). The ends lost 5 bases at V and 3 bases at J; junction bases unmatched: 5. The CDR3 covers 14 residues. Written as DNA, the CDR3 is TGTGCCAGTAGTCCGGGACAGGGAGGCTACGAGCAGTACTTC. Encoded protein: CASSPGQGGYEQYF.

This rearrangement joins TRBV19 to TRBJ2-5; perhaps TRBD2 as D (5 bases). This CDR3 has 14 amino acids. V was pared by 4 bases and J by 5 bases, with 14 bases between. Germline V gives CDR1 LNHDA, CDR2 SQIVND (reference sequence). CDR3 loop: CASSTSSNRETQYF. CDR3 nucleotide sequence: TGTGCCAGTAGTACTTCTAGCAACCGGGAGACCCAGTACTTC.

For this clone: One junction end disagrees with the germline gene, perhaps due to a read error. The chain has TRBV30 and TRBJ1-5; D gene ambiguous. There are 13 residues in the CDR3. Per germline, CDR1 GTSNPN and CDR2 SVGIG (reference sequence). The CDR3 spells CAWSRGGNRPQHF. CDR3 DNA sequence: TGTGCCTGGAGCCGAGGCGGCAATCGGCCCCAGCATTTT.

The chain couples TRBV2 to TRBJ2-1, with 8 nucleotides matching TRBD2. The CDR3 runs 15 residues. Germline V gene data show CDR1 as SNHLY and CDR2 as FYNNEI. The V and J ends lost 2 bases and 8 bases, in that order; junction bases with no gene match: 8. This chain's CDR3 is CASSELGLGSDEQFF. In DNA form, the CDR3 reads TGTGCCAGCAGTGAACTGGGACTAGGGTCCGATGAGCAGTTCTTC.